This TCR beta chain was documented in a study of PD-1 blockade in classical Hodgkin lymphoma. General observations from the study: The causes of the repertoire differences, possibly disease activity or prior therapy, remain undefined. When set against healthy donors, newly diagnosed patients were reported to show lower baseline TCR diversity.

A remark on this clone: Its target is unknown.

Germline V lookup: CDR1 MNHEY, CDR2 SMNVEV (reference sequence). The CDR3 sequence is 15 residues long. The V end was cut by 5 bases, the J end by 8 bases, with 21 bases between. All trial patients relapsed after autologous stem cell transplantation. The assay was immunoSEQ multiplex PCR, and TCRdb's table has in-frame clones only and misses some. The sample lists approximately 58,000 clones, approximately 90% occurring once. The clonotype was recovered from a human donor with classical Hodgkin lymphoma. V usage is TRBV27 and J usage is TRBJ1-2; D perhaps matches TRBD1 (5 bases). The sequencing here drew on peripheral blood mononuclear cells (PBMCs), taken before the second cycle of nivolumab. DNA for the CDR3: TGTGCCAGCAGTGGGGGACGGGCAGTCCCCTACGGCTACACCTTC. It encodes CASSGGRAVPYGYTF.